Presented here are 17 T cell receptor beta chains from one specimen sequenced in a study of T cell repertoires in cytomegalovirus infection (dated by TCRdb to about 2019). TCRdb lists the instrument as Illumina HiSeq 1500. TCRdb redid the processing of the public reads, applying fastp at Q25 and MiXCR, and retained in-frame beta chains. Under each unique CDR3 protein, matching rows form one entry showing the most common genes and DNA. This sample holds around 740,000 distinct CDR3 sequences; less than 40% were observed only once. Around 3% of the sample is in the top ten clones. The specimen sequenced was PBMCs. Every receptor here comes from a human donor in good health (CMV status not recorded). Some clones in this sample may be carry-over from other donors' samples.

This chain joins TRBV23-1 and TRBJ2-7, with D hard to call. TRBV23-1 falls under the ORF class, with uncertain function. The CDR3 consists of 18 residues. V dropped 2 bases and J dropped 1 base, with 21 bases sitting between them. CDR3 coding DNA: TGCGCCAGCAGTCAACCAACCCAGCAAGATATGTATTCCTACGAGCAGTACTTC. Translation: CASSQPTQQDMYSYEQYF.

Ten or more counts support this clonotype. The rearrangement joins TRBV7-2 to TRBJ1-6; D remains ambiguous. Germline V gene data show CDR1 as SGHTA and CDR2 as FQGNSA. V lost 5 bases and J 8 bases, leaving 4 bases between the germline ends. This CDR3 spans 11 amino acids. The chain's CDR3 is CASSIDSPLHF. In nucleotides, the CDR3 is TGTGCCAGCAGCATCGATTCACCCCTCCACTTT. The full variable domain, completed using reference TRBV7-2 and TRBJ1-6, is GAGVSQSPSNKVTEKGKDVELRCDPISGHTALYWYRQSLGQGLEFLIYFQGNSAPDKSGLPSDRFSAERTGGSVSTLTIQRTQQEDSAVYLCASSIDSPLHFGNGTRLTVT.

This clonotype was counted only a few times. The rearrangement links TRBV25-1 to TRBJ2-7; no reliable D call. CDR1 is MGHDK, CDR2 SYGVNS, per germline. Trimming cost V 4 bases and J 3 bases, with 7 bases left between them. This CDR3 region has 12 residues. The CDR3 reads CASSVGFYEQYF. The CDR3 nucleotides are TGTGCCAGCAGTGTAGGTTTCTACGAGCAGTACTTC.

The chain employs TRBV27 and TRBJ2-3; 9 positions agree with TRBD2. Germline trimming cut 4 bases from V and 1 base from J; bases unmatched to any gene: 9. The CDR3 spans 17 residues. Germline lookup yields CDR1 MNHEY and CDR2 SMNVEV (reference sequence). In DNA form, the CDR3 reads TGTGCCAGCAGTTCCCGACGTAGCGGGAGAGGCACAGATACGCAGTATTTT. As protein: CASSSRRSGRGTDTQYF.

The chain links TRBV20-1 to TRBJ2-7; 7 nucleotides match TRBD2. The V gene end was trimmed by 6 bases and the J gene end by 0 bases; junction bases not matched to a gene: 2. CDR1 is DFQATT and CDR2 is SNEGSKA in the germline V gene (reference sequence). The CDR3 consists of 12 residues. CDR3 in amino acids: CSARTSSYEQYF. The DNA for the CDR3 is TGCAGTGCCCGGACTAGCTCCTACGAGCAGTACTTC.

The chain joins TRBV28 to TRBJ1-4; the D gene is possibly TRBD1 (5 bases). The CDR3 runs 16 residues. Germline values: CDR1 MDHEN, CDR2 SYDVKM. Trimming pared 3 bases from V and 4 bases from J, leaving 15 bases between. The CDR3 coding sequence is TGTGCCAGCAGTTTCTACACCGGGGACGTTAATGAAAAACTGTTTTTT. Its translation: CASSFYTGDVNEKLFF.

The chain employs TRBV7-2 and TRBJ1-2, with a tentative D call TRBD1 (5 bases). V lost 5 bases and J lost 8, with 15 bases in between. Germline V gene sequence: CDR1 SGHTA, CDR2 FQGNSA. The CDR3 runs 13 residues. CDR3: CASSRREGRGYTF. CDR3 sequence (DNA): TGTGCCAGCAGCCGCAGGGAGGGTAGAGGCTACACCTTC.

This clonotype has only a few counts. V and J are TRBV6-1 and TRBJ2-7; 9 bases agree with TRBD2. Trimming removed 6 bases from V and 0 bases from J; junction bases left unmatched: 3. There are 14 residues in the CDR3. Germline-derived CDR1 and CDR2 are MNHNS and SASEGT. CDR3 coding DNA: TGTGCCAGCAGCAGCGGGGGGACCTCCTACGAGCAGTACTTC. It yields the protein CASSSGGTSYEQYF.

This clonotype was recorded a few times. The chain couples TRBV12-3 or TRBV12-4 to TRBJ2-7; TRBD2 might be the D (6 bases). This CDR3 contains 15 residues. Trimming pared 3 bases from V and 2 bases from J, leaving 14 bases between. The CDR3 is CASSFWGEGPYEQYF. The CDR3 nucleotides read TGTGCCAGCAGTTTTTGGGGGGAAGGACCCTACGAGCAGTACTTC.

This clonotype was observed a handful of times. V is TRBV20-1 and J is TRBJ2-1; D is possibly TRBD2 (6 bases). The CDR3 runs 17 residues. Germline CDR1 DFQATT, CDR2 SNEGSKA (reference sequence). V was pared by 0 bases and J by 0 bases, with 15 bases between. CDR3 bases: TGCAGTGCTAGAGACGTGGGAGGCCCCAGCTCCTACAATGAGCAGTTCTTC. As protein: CSARDVGGPSSYNEQFF.

This CDR3 reads CASSQDRGPDQPQHF. CDR3 DNA sequence: TGTGCCAGCAGCCAAGACAGGGGGCCTGATCAGCCCCAGCATTTT. The rearrangement uses TRBV6-6 and TRBJ1-5, with 10 bases fitting TRBD1. Unmatched junction bases numbered 7, after V lost 6 bases and J lost 5 bases. The CDR3 length is 15 residues. CDR1 is MNHNY and CDR2 is SVGAGI in the germline V gene (reference sequence).

This clonotype was recorded a few times. The J gene is TRBJ1-1, the V gene TRBV28; 10 bases align to TRBD1. The CDR3 length is 15 residues. The J segment lost 5 bases and the V segment lost 5 bases, leaving 8 bases of the junction unmatched. From germline, CDR1 is MDHEN and CDR2 SYDVKM. CDR3 protein: CASSDAGTGDTEAFF. The CDR3, as DNA: TGTGCCAGCAGTGATGCCGGGACAGGGGATACTGAAGCTTTCTTT.

The chain recombines TRBV20-1 with TRBJ1-5; 11 bases map to TRBD1. This CDR3 spans 14 amino acids. Per germline, CDR1 DFQATT and CDR2 SNEGSKA (reference sequence). J gave up 5 bases and V 6 bases, and 6 bases lay outside the gene matches. The CDR3 loop is CSAPGQGAYQPQHF. Written as DNA, the CDR3 is TGCAGTGCACCTGGACAGGGGGCGTATCAGCCCCAGCATTTT.

This clonotype was recorded many times. This chain uses TRBV27 with TRBJ2-7, with D tentatively TRBD1 (6 bases). CDR3 size: 19 residues. Per the germline V gene, CDR1 is MNHEY and CDR2 is SMNVEV (reference sequence). V lost 5 bases to trimming and J lost 2 bases, with 28 bases between them. This CDR3 reads CASSPNSGTRANSPYEQYF. In DNA form, the CDR3 reads TGTGCCAGCAGTCCAAATTCCGGGACACGAGCTAATTCTCCCTACGAGCAGTACTTC.

On this clonotype: Being one base from a much bigger clone, this may be a read error. This chain connects TRBV7-6 to TRBJ1-4; 9 positions match TRBD1. Germline V gives CDR1 SGHVS, CDR2 FNYEAQ. There are 14 residues in the CDR3. CDR3: CANSPGTGWEKLFF. The CDR3 bases are TGTGCCAACAGCCCCGGGACAGGGTGGGAAAAACTGTTTTTT.

This clonotype was picked up a small number of times. The J gene is TRBJ2-3, the V gene TRBV27; D is undetermined. Trimming pared 8 bases from V and 6 bases from J, leaving 18 bases between. Germline V gene sequence: CDR1 MNHEY, CDR2 SMNVEV (reference sequence). The CDR3 runs to 14 residues. CDR3 loop: CASGLDPSVDTQYF. CDR3 DNA sequence: TGTGCCAGCGGTCTCGACCCTAGTGTGGATACGCAGTATTTT.

This clonotype has just a few counts. The CDR3 sequence: CASSYSGQGRNNSPLHF. For the CDR3, the DNA is TGTGCCAGCAGTTATTCCGGACAGGGGAGAAATAATTCACCCCTCCACTTT. The chain combines TRBV28 with TRBJ1-6; TRBD1 agrees at 9 bases. The CDR3 is made up of 17 amino acids. J was trimmed by 5 bases and V by 4 bases; bases with no gene match: 9. Per the germline V gene, CDR1 is MDHEN and CDR2 is SYDVKM.